This T cell receptor beta chain is drawn from a study of T cells in tumors after PD-1 blockade. Turning to the study itself: Either cemiplimab 350 mg every 2 weeks or pembrolizumab 200 mg every 3 weeks was given. Mean per tumor sample: tens of thousands of templates (about 554-99,264), 5,000 to 7,500 unique clonotypes.

Here immunoSEQ multiplex PCR was the method, and the copy in TCRdb shows in-frame clones only, minus some. The sample yields 3,500 to 4,500 clones, less than 75% seen once. The CDR3 length is 15 residues. V dropped 2 bases and J dropped 4; count of bases not matched to a gene: 3. Germline V gene data show CDR1 as MNHEY and CDR2 as SVGAGI. Time point noted: first of two pre-therapy site-matched biopsies about two months apart. Template: tumor biopsy or peripheral blood genomic DNA, roughly 550-6,004 ng per sample. The sequence derives from a human donor with basal cell carcinoma. The sample consisted of tumor tissue, taken before anti-PD-1 treatment. The genes are TRBV6-5 and TRBJ1-3; 9 bases agree with TRBD1. CDR3: CASSYGQGLGNTIYF. DNA of the CDR3: TGTGCCAGCAGTTACGGACAGGGGCTAGGAAACACCATATATTTT.